This section outlines one T cell receptor (beta chain) sequence together with its context. Its antigen has not been determined. This entry is derived from a study of cytomegalovirus exposure and HLA in healthy donors listed by TCRdb under 2017. About the full investigation: In an earlier analysis of 587 of the donors, 276 Gb of sequence data and 90 million to 130 million unique TCR beta sequences from about 190 million T cells were reported. Approximately 300 gigabases of sequencing data and around 85 million unique TCR sequences made up an early release that covered 500 to 700 HLA-typed donors. Of the roughly 390 genotyped donors, around 81% fell in the genetic ancestry cluster associated with self-reported Caucasian donors. The study was designed to test whether signatures of past pathogen exposure could be identified by cataloging public T cell receptors. The T cell repertoires of 670 or so subjects were profiled by immunosequencing and related to cytomegalovirus serostatus. Along with the roughly 700-subject first cohort, a separate validation cohort of over a hundred different subjects was used. To predict cytomegalovirus infection status, the study brought together high-throughput TCR immunosequencing, statistical association of individual TCRs with disease status, and machine learning. A later analysis re-examined previously published TCR beta repertoires from about 700 donors and added high-resolution HLA genotyping to investigate patterns of TCR occurrence. The later analysis used no new phenotypic data to find candidate immune exposures, relying instead on TCR beta sequences and their occurrence across donors. An earlier analysis of several hundred of the donors applied high-throughput TCR beta sequencing to assess whether each TCR beta V gene segment acted as functional or pseudogenic. Donor age, sex, ethnicity and CMV serostatus were compiled together with the repertoire data. Genome-wide SNP genotypes for about 60% of the roughly 700 donors were used in a later genetic analysis, which treated that subset as a discovery cohort. All discovery cohort repertoires had been generated using a single sequencing platform. HLA typing covered class I and class II loci at four-digit resolution. The number of typed donors differed by locus: 629-630 for A, B, C, DRB1 and DQB1; about 520 for DQA1; 606 for DPA1; and approximately 450 for DPB1. A few DR-DQ haplotypes were treated as single units for association and clustering because of strong linkage in the cohort. Across some 400 genotyped donors of the cohort, an average of about 220,000 unique TCR beta nucleotide sequences per donor were sequenced, and approximately 17% of those sequences were non-productive.

The cohort was made up of 666 healthy bone marrow donors. At the time of sampling, all cohort members were nominally healthy, though unrecorded immune exposures were likely present. The donor tested CMV seropositive, placing the donor among the 290 or so seropositive members of the cohort. A peripheral blood sample was collected from each donor, and TCR beta sequencing was performed on peripheral blood mononuclear cells. The Qiagen DNeasy Blood Extraction Kit was used to extract genomic DNA from the blood cell samples. The protocol used for the library was the immunoSEQ multiplex PCR assay. For the multiplex PCR, a mixture combining 60 forward primers for TCR Vbeta segments and 13 reverse primers for TCR Jbeta segments was used. A multiplex PCR assay on genomic DNA amplified the CDR3 region of rearranged TCR beta genes. The Illumina HiSeq System was used to sequence the amplified TCR beta libraries as 87-base-pair reads. The paper's processing steps were these. Across the 670 or so repertoires, a later analysis counted about 81 million unique TCR beta chains, 8.5 million to 12 million of which were shared by at least two donors. To remove PCR and sequencing errors, raw reads were error-corrected and collapsed into unique sequences using a nearest-neighbor algorithm that merged closely related sequences. V, D and J gene segments were assigned by aligning CDR3 sequences to IMGT reference sequences. For a sequence to be retained, at least a six-nucleotide match to both a V gene segment and a J gene segment was required. Rearrangements were called productive when the CDR3 lacked stop codons and stayed in frame with V and J; all others were non-productive. Following IMGT convention, CDR3 was defined as the stretch from the second conserved V-encoded cysteine to the conserved J-encoded phenylalanine. Sequences without an unambiguous match to a single V gene segment were excluded from the earlier analysis of approximately 600 of the donors. An earlier analysis of 500 to 700 of the donors classified V segments as functional when productive rearrangements were above 56.7% and as segregating when the standard deviation between donors was above 5%. A statistical classification framework was built for diagnosing cytomegalovirus status from the catalog of TCR beta chain sequences. V and J gene assignment, in a later analysis, came from comparing TCR nucleotide sequences with IMGT/GENE-DB human TR gene sequences. The TCRdist pipeline was used in a later analysis to assign CDR3 sequences and most-parsimonious VDJ recombination scenarios. A later analysis defined each TCR beta chain by its CDR3 amino acid sequence plus V-gene family, and excluded reads lacking a unique V-gene family. In a later analysis, 500 to 650 highly shared, low-generation-probability nucleotide sequences were removed to address suspected cross-contamination and a sequencing artifact. For each public chain, a later analysis derived a clonal expansion index from normalized ranks of inferred template counts within each repertoire. A later analysis computed generation probabilities with a VDJ recombination model fitted to out-of-frame rearrangements, and checked the results against IGoR. In a later analysis, TCR-TCR, TCR-HLA and TCR-CMV co-occurrence was scored with hypergeometric tests, and a repertoire-size bias correction was applied to TCR pairs. To estimate false discovery rates, a later analysis permuted the HLA or CMV assignments 20 times. A later analysis grouped co-occurring TCRs with DBSCAN, adding TCRdist sequence similarity when clustering within HLA-allele-positive subsets. Repertoires with fewer than 30,000 or more than 120,000 public chains, plus five repertoires with anomalous nucleotide sharing, were excluded from co-occurrence clustering. As stored in TCRdb, this immuneACCESS dataset retains in-frame rearrangements with V and J assigned. A fraction of the clones does not appear; measured against another copy, unresolved V genes explain less than half of the discrepancy, and the remainder lacks a known reason. That table gives V, J and clone size, and the DNA gave D and trimming. The table for this sample records about 88,000 clones. Around 5% of the sample is held by the ten biggest clonotypes.

Summary of the overall study and its limitations: This cohort had only TCR beta chains sequenced, and the lack of alpha or paired-chain data limited which features could be detected. Compared with the approximately 700-donor mean, donors in an Asian-associated ancestry cluster had fewer N-insertions in productive TCRs, according to a later genetic analysis. In the study, about 150 TCR beta chains were listed as associated with cytomegalovirus. In a later genetic analysis, a missense DCLRE1C variant was associated with V-gene and J-gene trimming of TCR beta chains, and the association was replicated in an independent cohort. Immune exposure information for the cohort was limited to CMV serostatus. A later analysis associated roughly 17,000 TCR beta sequences with specific HLA alleles at a false discovery rate of 0.05. A later analysis found that TCR association rates varied across HLA loci, with DRB1 alleles showing the most associated TCRs and HLA-C alleles the fewest. Three of the identified cytomegalovirus-associated TCR beta chains were confirmed in vitro to be specific for cytomegalovirus antigens. A cluster of highly shared sequence variants was judged likely to represent a technical artifact of the sequencing pipeline. Linkage disequilibrium might explain the correlated functional status among segregating V segments, but an unknown experimental factor could not be excluded. Because counts were too low, roughly 16 rarely observed V segments, including chromosome 9 orphons, were excluded from the earlier analysis of 500 to 700 of the donors. The authors suggested that the approach could potentially be generalized to other disease states and immunological phenotypes. While some public TCRs were present in many individuals, most TCR sequences turned up only very rarely across donors. Broadly in line with IMGT annotations, most TCR beta V segments showed up in productive rearrangements about 87% or about 30% of the time in an earlier analysis of some 590 of the donors. The classifier was reported to diagnose cytomegalovirus status with high specificity and sensitivity in both the original and validation cohorts. In a later analysis, several top co-occurrence clusters were reported to appear linked to parvovirus B19, influenza, CMV and Epstein-Barr virus. HLA typing was unavailable for some donors at each locus, so association tests used only the typed subset. In a later analysis, most CMV-associated TCR beta chains were found to appear HLA-restricted, with HLA associations seemingly driven largely by CMV exposure. The 87-base-pair reads could not distinguish some IMGT-functional V segments, including TRBV6-2 and TRBV6-3, so those segments were excluded. A further reported finding was that TCR beta sequences accurately predicted the HLA-A and HLA-B alleles for most subjects in the first cohort. Assigning TCR associations to individual alleles was difficult when HLA alleles, especially DR and DQ, strongly co-occurred. The presence/absence analyses assumed that sequencing depth was roughly uniform across donors, and that assumption may not be true. Compared with equally common non-associated chains, HLA-associated TCR beta chains in a later analysis were more clonally expanded and had lower generation probabilities.

V is reduced by 2 bases and J by 0 bases, leaving a spacing of 18 bases between them. The CDR1 and CDR2 encoded by the germline V gene are MNHNS and SASEGT. Including cysteine and phenylalanine, the CDR3 has 18 amino acids. Just the 54-base CDR3 DNA is kept, in frame starting at base 1. The sample comprised PBMCs. The TCR originated in a girl aged 5-17 years in good health and CMV-seropositive. This chain is built from TRBV6-1 and TRBJ2-3; the D region possibly corresponds to TRBD2 (6 bases align). Here is the DNA: TGTGCCAGCAGTGAATATGGGACTGACTTTACTAGCACAGATACGCAGTATTTT. Protein translation: CASSEYGTDFTSTDTQYF.